The 25 T cell receptor delta chains reported below all come from one sample, sequenced in a study of TRDV2 sequences in healthy donors. TCRdb reapplied CATT to the PCR reads. The repertoire holds approximately 1,600 delta-chain clones, with 16% as singletons. Sequenced material: Vd2+ gamma-delta T cells from blood. The receptors were sampled from a human donor in good health.

This clone was counted only a few times. The protein recorded in TCRdb matches a much larger clone and deviates from this DNA's translation at residue 12, suggesting a read error; the protein here is obtained by translating the DNA. This chain connects TRDV2 to TRDJ1; unclear D gene. Germline V gene lookup returns CDR1 GEAIGNYY and CDR2 EKD. CDR3 length: 16 amino acids. CDR3 sequence: CACDTVLGQYTGKLIF. The CDR3 DNA follows: TGTGCCTGTGACACCGTGTTGGGACAATACACCGGTAAACTCATCTTT.

As to this clone: One base separates it from a far larger clone, so it is likely a read error. The V and J genes are TRDV2 and TRDJ3, with TRDD3 matching 11 bases. The CDR3 has 22 amino acids. Germline V CDR1 and CDR2: GEAIGNYY, EKD. The CDR3 spells CACDTGFGGYAMGSWDARQMFF. For the CDR3, the DNA is TGTGCCTGTGACACCGGGTTTGGGGGATACGCGATGGGCTCCTGGGACGCCCGACAGATGTTTTTC.

In its sample, this clone is medium-sized (0.01 to 0.1%). The V call is TRDV2, the J call TRDJ1; 10 bases map to TRDD3. Losses at the gene ends were 3 bases for V and 0 bases for J; bases not matched to a gene: 12. The V gene's germline CDR1 is GEAIGNYY and CDR2 EKD. The CDR3 consists of 18 residues. The CDR3 is CACDHLSLLGDHTDKLIF. In nucleotides, the CDR3 is TGTGCCTGTGACCACCTGTCCCTACTGGGGGATCACACCGATAAACTCATCTTT.

Remarks on this clone: TCRdb attributes to this sequence the protein of a much larger clone, which differs from the DNA translation at residue 6; a read error is likely, and the protein displayed is translated from the DNA. This rearrangement joins TRDV2 to TRDJ1, with D perhaps matching TRDD3 (6 bases). Trimming took off 4 bases at V and 0 bases at J, with 20 bases between the two ends. CDR1 is GEAIGNYY and CDR2 is EKD in the germline V gene. This CDR3 has 17 residues. CDR3 sequence (DNA): TGTGCCTGTGATGGAATTGAGGGATATGGGTACACCGATAAACTCATCTTT. The encoded protein is CACDGIEGYGYTDKLIF.

Sample share makes this clone medium-sized. The J gene is TRDJ3, the V gene TRDV2; 9 positions agree with TRDD3. The CDR3 is 21 residues long. CDR1 is GEAIGNYY and CDR2 is EKD in the germline V gene. V lost 0 bases to trimming and J lost 0 bases; unmatched junction nucleotides: 11. The CDR3 protein is CACDTLALGDASSWDTRQMFF. The CDR3 nucleotides are TGTGCCTGTGACACCCTAGCGCTGGGGGATGCGAGCTCCTGGGACACCCGACAGATGTTTTTC.

Notes on this clone: A far larger clone differs by one base, so this is likely a read error. This same CDR3 is encoded by further DNA sequences in the sample. The V gene is TRDV2, the J gene TRDJ3; 13 positions match TRDD3. The germline gives CDR1 GEAIGNYY, CDR2 EKD. The CDR3 spans 20 residues. The CDR3 loop reads CACDRLLGDTVSWDTRQMFF. The CDR3 nucleotides read TGTGCCTGTGACCGCTTACTGGGGGATACGGTCTCCTGGGACACCAGACAGATGTTTTTC.

This clone is large by share. This chain joins TRDV2 and TRDJ1; TRDD3 matches 13 bases. This CDR3 is built from 18 residues. Looked up from germline, CDR1 is GEAIGNYY and CDR2 is EKD. V shed 7 bases and J 3 bases; nucleotides not matched to a gene: 16. CDR3 DNA: TGTGCCTGCTCCCTACTGGGGGATACGCCTTTCCTGTCCGATAAACTCATCTTT. Its protein product is CACSLLGDTPFLSDKLIF.

This clone was seen at least ten times. This probably arose from a read error, given a far larger clone one base away. The sample holds other DNA sequences that translate to the same CDR3. The chain uses TRDV2 and TRDJ1, with 10 bases identical to TRDD3. This CDR3 is 16 amino acids long. V shed 0 bases, J shed 2 bases, and the junction held 5 bases outside the gene matches. CDR1 is GEAIGNYY, CDR2 EKD, per germline. The CDR3 DNA reads TGTGCCTGTGACACCCTGGGGGATAGGGATACCGATAAACTCATCTTT. Its protein is CACDTLGDRDTDKLIF.

This clone was seen a few times. This chain links TRDV2 with TRDJ1; 10 bases map to TRDD3. CDR3 length equals 14 residues. From germline, CDR1 is GEAIGNYY and CDR2 EKD. The V gene end was trimmed by 1 base and the J gene end by 6 bases; junction bases not matched to a gene: 4. The CDR3 reads CACDTMGDTNKLIF. CDR3 nucleotide sequence: TGTGCCTGTGACACGATGGGGGATACCAATAAACTCATCTTT.

The rearrangement joins TRDV2 to TRDJ3; 13 bases are shared with TRDD3. Germline V lookup: CDR1 GEAIGNYY, CDR2 EKD. V gave up 0 bases and J gave up 0 bases; unmatched junction bases: 19. This CDR3 contains 25 residues. The CDR3 region has the DNA TGTGCCTGTGACACCGTTGTGCTGGGTACTGGGGGATACGCGGGGAGCTCCTGGGACACCCGACAGATGTTTTTC. Encoded protein: CACDTVVLGTGGYAGSSWDTRQMFF.

The sample holds a few counts of this clone. V and J are TRDV2 and TRDJ1; D might be TRDD3 (9 bases). Trimming pared 0 bases from V and 0 bases from J, leaving 34 bases between. Germline CDR1 GEAIGNYY, CDR2 EKD. This CDR3 has 23 residues. In DNA, the CDR3 is TGTGCCTGTGACACCGTAACATTAGGTCTTCCTACTGGACTGGGGGAGAACACCGATAAACTCATCTTT. It specifies CACDTVTLGLPTGLGENTDKLIF.

This clone is deemed medium-sized. This sequence joins TRDV2 and TRDJ1, with TRDD3 matching over 10 bases. The CDR3 has 20 amino acids. CDR1 is GEAIGNYY, CDR2 EKD, per germline. Trimming took 3 bases from V and 4 from J; bases not matched to a gene: 22. The CDR3 DNA is TGTGCCTGTGACCCCATCACGACGGGGGATACGGGGTCCATGGACGATAAACTCATCTTT. Encoded protein: CACDPITTGDTGSMDDKLIF.

This clone qualifies as medium-sized. The chain employs TRDV2 and TRDJ1; 12 bases match TRDD3. Trimming removed 0 bases from V and 4 bases from J; junction bases left unmatched: 17. CDR3 length equals 20 residues. Germline loops: CDR1 GEAIGNYY, CDR2 EKD. CDR3 DNA sequence: TGTGCCTGTGACACCATCACTCCTACTGGGGGATACACGGGGGGCGATAAACTCATCTTT. Residues: CACDTITPTGGYTGGDKLIF.

The sample holds a few counts of this clone. A far bigger clonotype differs at one base, so this is likely a read error. V usage is TRDV2 and J usage is TRDJ1; D tentatively fits TRDD2 or TRDD3 (5 bases each). The CDR3 has 24 amino acids. Trimming shortened V by 3 bases and J by 0 bases, and 40 bases separated the two germline ends. Germline V gene lookup returns CDR1 GEAIGNYY and CDR2 EKD. The CDR3 region has the DNA TGTGCCTGTGACCCCTTACTTCCCAACGTCAAAGAGGATATTCATTGGAGGGACACCGATAAACTCATCTTT. The encoded protein is CACDPLLPNVKEDIHWRDTDKLIF.

In the case of this clone: The protein that TCRdb holds for this DNA derives from a much larger clone and differs from the translated DNA at residue 14, which likely indicates a read error; the protein shown here is translated from the DNA. The chain employs TRDV2 and TRDJ1; 9 positions match TRDD3. Looked up from germline, CDR1 is GEAIGNYY and CDR2 is EKD. The CDR3 sequence is 18 residues long. The CDR3 DNA follows: TGTGCCTGTGACACTCTGCGTCAGACTGGGGGACCCACCTATAAACTCATCTTT. Amino acid sequence: CACDTLRQTGGPTYKLIF.

The J gene is TRDJ1, the V gene TRDV2, with 11 bases aligning to TRDD3. From germline, CDR1 is GEAIGNYY and CDR2 EKD. This CDR3 is built from 19 residues. V trimming: 3 bases; J trimming: 0 bases; junction bases outside the gene matches: 14. CDR3 nucleotides: TGTGCCTGTGACGGAGGGGTACTGGGGGATAACTGGGACACCGATAAACTCATCTTT. Residues: CACDGGVLGDNWDTDKLIF.

The chain uses TRDV2 and TRDJ1; D is possibly TRDD3 (5 bases). The CDR3 is made up of 17 amino acids. Germline CDR1 and CDR2: GEAIGNYY and EKD. V lost 0 bases and J lost 1, with 17 bases in between. This CDR3 reads CACDTVGDVARTDKLIF. The CDR3 DNA is TGTGCCTGTGACACCGTCGGGGACGTCGCGCGCACCGATAAACTCATCTTT.

By share of the sample, this clone is medium-sized. This chain links TRDV2 with TRDJ1, with 11 nucleotides matching TRDD3. Looked up from germline, CDR1 is GEAIGNYY and CDR2 is EKD. V lost 0 bases, J lost 4 bases, and 9 bases stayed unmatched. This CDR3 is built from 17 residues. The CDR3 here is CACDTVSGGYRDDKLIF. Here the CDR3 DNA reads TGTGCCTGTGACACCGTCTCTGGGGGATACCGGGACGATAAACTCATCTTT.

Regarding this clone: Sequence at one end of the junction differs from germline and may be a read error. This chain connects TRDV2 to TRDJ1, with TRDD3 identical over 12 bases. The CDR3 has 18 amino acids. The germline V gene encodes CDR1 GEAIGNYY and CDR2 EKD. The CDR3 protein is CAAVGLGDTVSYTVKLIF. CDR3 in DNA: TGTGCCGCGGTGGGACTGGGGGATACAGTATCGTACACCGTTAAACTCATCTTT.

This clone has at least ten counts. V usage is TRDV2 and J usage is TRDJ1; unclear D gene. The CDR3 has 15 amino acids. Deletions cut 3 bases from V and 3 bases from J, with 16 bases between. Germline loops: CDR1 GEAIGNYY, CDR2 EKD. The CDR3 DNA is TGTGCCTGTGACCCGATTACGGCCCGACCCGATAAACTCATCTTT. This sequence encodes CACDPITARPDKLIF.

This clone turned up a few times. A far larger clone is just one base off, so this is likely a read error. Other DNA sequences in this specimen translate into the identical CDR3. This rearrangement joins TRDV2 to TRDJ1; D is undetermined. Germline V gene lookup returns CDR1 GEAIGNYY and CDR2 EKD. The CDR3 runs to 17 residues. V was cut by 3 bases and J by 4 bases, with 23 bases left in between. The CDR3 DNA follows: TGTGCCTGTGACGCGGTGGGAGATATTCAACCGAACGATAAACTCATCTTT. Translated, it gives CACDAVGDIQPNDKLIF.

V and J are TRDV2 and TRDJ3, with 10 bases that match TRDD3. CDR3 length equals 22 residues. Germline V gene lookup returns CDR1 GEAIGNYY and CDR2 EKD. V gave up 0 bases and J gave up 0 bases; unmatched junction bases: 13. CDR3 nucleotides: TGTGCCTGTGACACCCTAGCGCTGGGGGATAACTGGAGCTCCTGGGACACCCGACAGATGTTTTTC. Translating gives CACDTLALGDNWSSWDTRQMFF.

This clone was counted a few times. The protein held in TCRdb is that of a much larger clone and does not match this DNA's translation at residue 8, likely because of a read error; the protein shown is translated from the DNA. The chain couples TRDV2 to TRDJ1, with TRDD3 matching 8 bases. The junction had 16 bases not matched to a gene; V was cut back by 4 bases and J by 1 base. The CDR3 covers 18 residues. Germline CDR1 reads GEAIGNYY; CDR2 reads EKD. This CDR3 reads CACERLSFGDTTTDKLIF. CDR3 DNA: TGTGCCTGTGAGCGGCTCTCCTTTGGGGATACTACCACCGATAAACTCATCTTT.

This clone was recorded a few times. TCRdb's listed protein matches a much larger clone and diverges from this DNA's translation at residue 13, likely through a read error; the protein shown comes from the DNA. This rearrangement joins TRDV2 to TRDJ1, with 11 positions matching TRDD3. CDR3 length equals 18 residues. J gave up 4 bases and V 3 bases, and 15 bases lay outside the gene matches. The V gene's germline CDR1 is GEAIGNYY and CDR2 EKD. The CDR3 DNA follows: TGTGCCTGTGACCGTCTCCTTACTGGGGGATATTACAACGATAAACTCATCTTT. Translation gives CACDRLLTGGYYNDKLIF.

This clone was seen ten or more times. The chain carries TRDV2 and TRDJ1, with 13 bases matching TRDD3. The CDR3 totals 19 residues. The J segment lost 0 bases and the V segment lost 0 bases, leaving 9 bases of the junction unmatched. Per the germline V gene, CDR1 is GEAIGNYY and CDR2 is EKD. This chain's CDR3 is CACDTVTGGYEGYTDKLIF. CDR3 bases: TGTGCCTGTGACACCGTTACTGGGGGATACGAGGGGTACACCGATAAACTCATCTTT.